This T cell receptor beta chain was documented in a study of blood T cell repertoires in COVID-19. The table came from immunoSEQ multiplex PCR; TCRdb's copy has only in-frame clones and leaves some out. The profile shows under 55,000 clones, 86% of them singletons. V lost 5 bases and J 4 bases, leaving 17 bases between the germline ends. Germline assignment: CDR1 MDHEN and CDR2 SYDVKM. The CDR3 has 15 amino acids. The clonotype originates from a man aged 35 to 55 with active COVID-19. Sequencing input: peripheral blood. The V and J genes are TRBV28 and TRBJ1-1; TRBD1 is a possible D gene (6 bases). This CDR3 reads CASSPTGSRTTEAFF. The CDR3 DNA is TGTGCCAGCAGTCCTACAGGGTCCAGGACCACTGAAGCTTTCTTT. The full variable domain, with the rest looked up from reference TRBV28 and TRBJ1-1, is DVKVTQSSRYLVKRTGEKVFLECVQDMDHENMFWYRQDPGLGLRLIYFSYDVKMKEKGDIPEGYSVSREKKERFSLILESASTNQTSMYLCASSPTGSRTTEAFFGQGTRLTVV.